This TCR beta chain was profiled in a study of Ad26.COV2.S vaccination and SARS-CoV-2 variants. Study-wide results and caveats: Non-spike TCR breadth did not differ much between vaccine and placebo recipients.

Remarks on this clone: What it binds is not known.

Between the trimmed V and J ends, which lost 4 bases and 0 bases, there was a span of 6 bases. The CDR3 is made up of 14 amino acids. Germline V gene lookup returns CDR1 MGHRA and CDR2 YSYEKL. The treatment denotes: roughly 19 received Ad26.COV2.S at low or high dose, single or two shots; roughly 5 received placebo; per-sample allocation not given. Sampling took place 63 days after the first vaccine or placebo injection. Sequencing used immunoSEQ multiplex PCR; TCRdb keeps in-frame clones, though not all of them. Of about 420,000 clones in the sample, approximately 87% are singletons; the top ten hold 3.6%.

The sequence was obtained from a person aged 18 to 65 who received the Ad26.COV2.S COVID-19 vaccine or a placebo. This rearrangement joins TRBV4-1 to TRBJ2-2; D is unresolved. The material was peripheral blood, obtained in a trial of Ad26.COV2.S vaccine versus placebo. The CDR3 reads CASSPHSNTGELFF. The CDR3, as DNA: TGCGCCAGCAGCCCCCATTCGAACACCGGGGAGCTGTTTTTT.